These 30 T cell receptor beta chains originate from one sample sequenced in a study of CD8 T cells in ankylosing spondylitis. TCRdb passed the 5' RACE reads through MiXCR, listing each CDR3 protein once. The table records about 250,000 distinct CDR3 sequences, 15% to 20% of them present only once. The sequenced sample consisted of blood, either unsorted or a sorted T cell fraction (not recorded which). These receptors all come from a male donor with ankylosing spondylitis or in good health (not recorded which).

The V gene is TRBV15, the J gene TRBJ2-7; D remains ambiguous. The CDR3 runs to 13 residues. Looked up from germline, CDR1 is LNHNV and CDR2 is YYDKDF (reference sequence). Trimming left V 3 bases short and J 2 bases short, with 8 bases between. CDR3 region: CATSSRATYEQYF. Written as DNA, the CDR3 is TGTGCCACCAGCAGTCGCGCTACCTACGAGCAGTACTTC.

This clonotype was observed a handful of times. The V and J genes are TRBV19 and TRBJ2-1; a possible D gene is TRBD1 (6 bases). Trimming stripped 6 bases from V and 8 bases from J, with 8 bases between. Germline loops: CDR1 LNHDA, CDR2 SQIVND (reference sequence). The CDR3 contains 11 residues. CDR3 bases: TGTGCCAGTAGCCAGGGGTATGAGCAGTTCTTC. It yields the protein CASSQGYEQFF.

This chain connects TRBV4-1 to TRBJ2-5, with D unresolved. The CDR3 is 15 amino acids. CDR1 is MGHRA, CDR2 YSYEKL, per germline. V was pared by 0 bases and J by 1 base, with 9 bases between. The CDR3 sequence: CASSQEVGAQETQYF. CDR3 in DNA: TGCGCCAGCAGCCAAGAGGTCGGAGCCCAAGAGACCCAGTACTTC.

This clonotype has only a few counts. This chain links TRBV10-3 with TRBJ2-7, with D perhaps TRBD2 (5 bases). This CDR3 region has 18 residues. V shed 2 bases and J shed 0 bases, with 20 bases lying between them. Germline CDR1 is ENHRY and CDR2 is SYGVKD. The CDR3: CAISEPGGLPGSSYEQYF. CDR3 sequence (DNA): TGTGCCATCAGTGAGCCCGGAGGTCTACCGGGATCCTCCTACGAGCAGTACTTC.

This chain joins TRBV4-3 and TRBJ2-2; 8 positions agree with TRBD2. This CDR3 region has 18 residues. The germline V gene encodes CDR1 LGHNA and CDR2 YSLEER. Losses at the gene ends were 3 bases for V and 2 bases for J; bases not matched to a gene: 11. The CDR3 DNA sequence: TGCGCCAGCAGCCATCCTCTAGCGGGTCCCATAAACACCGGGGAGCTGTTTTTT. Amino acids: CASSHPLAGPINTGELFF.

This clonotype was found a few times. CDR3 in amino acids: CASSEGGGPNYGYTF. The CDR3 bases are TGTGCCAGCAGTGAAGGTGGGGGGCCTAACTATGGCTACACCTTC. The genes are TRBV25-1 and TRBJ1-2; perhaps TRBD1 as D (6 bases). There are 15 residues in the CDR3. Germline V lookup: CDR1 MGHDK, CDR2 SYGVNS. The V end was cut by 2 bases, the J end by 0 bases, with 10 bases between.

The chain carries TRBV7-3 and TRBJ2-3; TRBD2 matches at 8 bases. Germline trimming cut 3 bases from V and 5 bases from J; bases unmatched to any gene: 10. The CDR3 totals 16 residues. Germline V lookup: CDR1 SGHTA, CDR2 FQGTGA. CDR3 protein: CASSFGVAGTGDTQYF. DNA for the CDR3: TGTGCCAGCAGCTTCGGGGTAGCGGGAACGGGAGATACGCAGTATTTT. Full variable domain (outside the CDR3, taken from reference TRBV7-3 and TRBJ2-3): GAGVSQTPSNKVTEKGKYVELRCDPISGHTALYWYRQSLGQGPEFLIYFQGTGAADDSGLPNDRFFAVRPEGSVSTLKIQRTERGDSAVYLCASSFGVAGTGDTQYFGPGTRLTVL.

This clonotype was counted only a few times. The J gene is TRBJ1-1, the V gene TRBV11-1; tentatively, D is TRBD1 (5 bases). Trimming left V 5 bases short and J 1 base short, with 23 bases between. Germline CDR1 SGHAT, CDR2 FQDESV (reference sequence). The CDR3 loop spans 18 amino acids. The CDR3 DNA follows: TGTGCCAGCAGCAAAATACGGGACGCGGACTGGAGGAACACTGAAGCTTTCTTT. It is translated as CASSKIRDADWRNTEAFF.

The CDR3 nucleotides are TGTGCCATCAGTGGTACTAGCGGGAAGCCCTTAGGGAATGAGCAGTTCTTC. It translates to CAISGTSGKPLGNEQFF. The V call is TRBV10-3, the J call TRBJ2-1, with 10 bases that match TRBD2. Germline assignment: CDR1 ENHRY and CDR2 SYGVKD. V shed 4 bases and J 7 bases; nucleotides not matched to a gene: 13. The CDR3 covers 17 residues.

This clonotype was detected many times. The chain couples TRBV28 to TRBJ2-7; D is ambiguous. Germline CDR1 and CDR2: MDHEN and SYDVKM. Trimming pared 3 bases from V and 2 bases from J, leaving 11 bases between. The CDR3 covers 14 residues. The CDR3 region has the DNA TGTGCCAGCAGTTTTACGGCAGGACCCTACGAGCAGTACTTC. Amino acids: CASSFTAGPYEQYF.

J is TRBJ1-4 and V is TRBV28, with 7 nucleotides matching TRBD1. The CDR3 is 17 residues long. Trimming removed 3 bases from V and 0 bases from J; junction bases left unmatched: 7. CDR1 is MDHEN and CDR2 is SYDVKM in the germline V gene. CDR3 in DNA: TGTGCCAGCAGTTTCCCCCCCGGGACAGCAACTAATGAAAAACTGTTTTTT. Translated: CASSFPPGTATNEKLFF.

V is TRBV24-1 and J is TRBJ2-3; no reliable D call. The germline CDR1 and CDR2 sequences are KGHDR and SFDVKD. Deletions cut 4 bases from V and 2 bases from J, with 6 bases between. The CDR3 runs 13 residues. CDR3 nucleotide sequence: TGTGCCACCAGTGACACGTACACAGATACGCAGTATTTT. Amino acid sequence: CATSDTYTDTQYF.

CDR3 bases: TGCAGCGTTGAAGAGCAGGGGCGGAACACCGGGGAGCTGTTTTTT. This sequence encodes CSVEEQGRNTGELFF. The chain uses TRBV29-1 and TRBJ2-2; maybe TRBD1 (6 bases). CDR1 is SQVTM and CDR2 is ANQGSEA in the germline V gene. The CDR3 covers 15 residues. V was clipped by 0 bases and J by 1 base, with 9 bases between them.

A few counts support this clonotype. The V call is TRBV3-1, the J call TRBJ2-5; a weak D match, TRBD2 (5 bases). The germline V gene encodes CDR1 LGHDT and CDR2 YNNKEL (reference sequence). The CDR3 is made up of 15 amino acids. Trimming took off 4 bases at V and 4 bases at J, with 16 bases between the two ends. The CDR3 here is CASSRTSGGGETQYF. CDR3 coding DNA: TGTGCCAGCAGCCGAACTAGTGGAGGAGGAGAGACCCAGTACTTC.

This clonotype was counted between two and nine times. This chain joins TRBV11-2 and TRBJ2-5; 8 positions match TRBD1. V was pared by 4 bases and J by 5 bases, with 18 bases of the junction left unmatched. This CDR3 comprises 18 residues. Germline V gene lookup returns CDR1 SGHAT and CDR2 FQNNGV. The CDR3 sequence: CASSYHGVTGVLQETQYF. Written as DNA, the CDR3 is TGTGCCAGCAGCTACCACGGGGTGACAGGGGTCCTCCAGGAGACCCAGTACTTC.

CDR3 in DNA: TGTGCCAGCAGCCCCTACGTGTCCACAGATACGCAGTATTTT. Translating it yields CASSPYVSTDTQYF. The gene calls are TRBV7-6 and TRBJ2-3; D gene ambiguous. V lost 5 bases and J lost 2, with 11 bases in between. The CDR3 spans 14 residues. From germline, CDR1 is SGHVS and CDR2 FNYEAQ.

This chain uses TRBV4-2 with TRBJ2-4; D is tentatively TRBD1 or TRBD2 (5 bases each). Germline V gives CDR1 LGHNA, CDR2 YNFKEQ. This CDR3 region has 16 residues. Between the trimmed V and J ends, which lost 3 bases and 9 bases, there was a span of 21 bases. CDR3 sequence reads: CASSHLVEGAEGIQYF. CDR3 sequence (DNA): TGTGCCAGCAGCCACCTTGTGGAAGGGGCCGAGGGCATTCAGTACTTC.

The table lists this clonotype with a count of one. The V call is TRBV7-9, the J call TRBJ2-5; D may correspond to TRBD1 or TRBD2 (5 bases each). Germline CDR1 reads SEHNR; CDR2 reads FQNEAQ (reference sequence). The ends were cut back, 4 bases at V and 1 base at J, with 13 bases in the middle. The CDR3 is 15 residues long. CDR3 DNA sequence: TGTGCCAGCAGCTCCACAGGAGGTTCCCAAGAGACCCAGTACTTC. It specifies CASSSTGGSQETQYF.

The chain carries TRBV2 and TRBJ2-5; either TRBD1 or TRBD2 may supply D (5 bases each). The CDR3 consists of 16 residues. V was pared by 0 bases and J by 3 bases, with 14 bases between. The V gene's germline CDR1 is SNHLY and CDR2 FYNNEI. In DNA form, the CDR3 reads TGTGCCAGCAGTGAAGCGAAGAGGGGACGGGAAGAGACCCAGTACTTC. This translates into CASSEAKRGREETQYF. Based on the CDR3 plus reference TRBV2 and TRBJ2-5, the full variable domain is EPEVTQTPSHQVTQMGQEVILRCVPISNHLYFYWYRQILGQKVEFLVSFYNNEISEKSEIFDDQFSVERPDGSNFTLKIRSTKLEDSAMYFCASSEAKRGREETQYFGPGTRLLVL.

The chain links TRBV3-1 to TRBJ2-3; D might be TRBD1 or TRBD2, each matching 5 bases. The germline gives CDR1 LGHDT, CDR2 YNNKEL (reference sequence). The CDR3 is made up of 19 amino acids. CDR3 region: CTFSFFPFGARDGADTQYF. CDR3 bases: TGTACCTTCAGTTTCTTCCCCTTCGGGGCCAGGGATGGGGCAGATACGCAGTATTTT.

The chain is built from TRBV12-3 or TRBV12-4 and TRBJ2-1; 8 nucleotides line up with TRBD1. V shed 3 bases, J shed 7 bases, and the junction held 11 bases outside the gene matches. This CDR3 region has 16 residues. The CDR3 here is CASSFVLTGEGNEQFF. Here the CDR3 DNA reads TGTGCCAGCAGTTTCGTGCTGACAGGGGAAGGGAATGAGCAGTTCTTC.

This chain links TRBV7-2 with TRBJ2-5, with 9 bases identical to TRBD2. The trim removed 4 bases at V and 2 bases at J, leaving 8 bases unmatched. From germline, CDR1 is SGHTA and CDR2 FQGNSA. The CDR3 covers 16 residues. Here the CDR3 reads CASSSPSGAVQETQYF. In DNA, the CDR3 is TGTGCCAGCAGCTCCCCTAGCGGGGCGGTGCAAGAGACCCAGTACTTC.

There are a few counts of this clonotype. The genes are TRBV6-5 and TRBJ1-1, with unresolved D. The CDR3 extends over 11 amino acids. Germline CDR1 reads MNHEY; CDR2 reads SVGAGI. Trimming stripped 4 bases from V and 9 bases from J, with 9 bases between. This CDR3 is CASSSGPQAFF. As DNA, the CDR3 is TGTGCCAGCAGTTCGGGTCCTCAAGCTTTCTTT.

Concerning this clonotype itself: A read error is possible here, since a much larger clone lies one base away. The chain links TRBV27 to TRBJ2-7, with D possibly matching TRBD1 (6 bases). This CDR3 region has 14 residues. From germline, CDR1 is MNHEY and CDR2 SMNVEV (reference sequence). CDR3 sequence (DNA): TGTACCAGCAGTTTACAGGGAAGCTCCTACGAGCAGTACTTC. This codes for CTSSLQGSSYEQYF.

The V and J genes are TRBV6-2 or TRBV6-3 and TRBJ2-7; D is unresolved. Trimming shortened V by 6 bases and J by 2 bases, and 8 bases separated the two germline ends. The germline gives CDR1 MNHEY, CDR2 SVGEGT. The CDR3 is 12 residues long. The CDR3 bases are TGTGCCAGCAGCTATGTCACCTACGAGCAGTACTTC. Its translation: CASSYVTYEQYF.

The genes are TRBV21-1 and TRBJ1-6; TRBD1, the table's D call, was not compared with the DNA. TRBV21-1 is labeled a pseudogene. The CDR3 spans 16 residues. The CDR3 nucleotides are TGTGCCAGCAGCAATGGGGGACAGGGGTTAAATTCACCCCTCCACTTT. Translating it yields CASSNGGQGLNSPLHF.

Only a few counts were recorded for this clonotype. The V and J genes are TRBV4-1 and TRBJ2-7; no definite D call. The germline V and J ends were trimmed by 1 base and 7 bases, with 11 bases remaining between them. CDR3 length equals 13 residues. CDR1 MGHRA and CDR2 YSYEKL come from the germline V gene. In nucleotides, the CDR3 is TGCGCCAGCAGCCAAGGATTTGGTCGGGAGCAGTACTTC. This codes for CASSQGFGREQYF.

The rearrangement links TRBV29-1 to TRBJ2-2, with a weak D call TRBD1 (5 bases). The germline CDR1 and CDR2 sequences are SQVTM and ANQGSEA. CDR3 length equals 17 residues. Trimming removed 7 bases at V and 4 bases at J, with 25 bases between. CDR3: CSAQTQDTLRTTGELFF. In DNA, the CDR3 is TGCAGCGCCCAAACACAGGACACCCTCAGAACCACCGGGGAGCTGTTTTTT.

Concerning this clonotype itself: One junction end does not reproduce the germline sequence, and a read error may be involved. This chain connects TRBV6-5 to TRBJ2-3; D perhaps matches TRBD2 (5 bases). The CDR3 is 15 amino acids. The germline gives CDR1 MNHEY, CDR2 SVGAGI. The chain's CDR3 is CASSYSWERTDTQYF. CDR3 DNA: TGTGCTAGCAGTTACTCGTGGGAGCGCACAGATACGCAGTATTTT.

This clonotype was counted only a few times. The chain combines TRBV25-1 with TRBJ1-3; no reliable D call. Trimming left V 3 bases short and J 0 bases short, with 12 bases between. There are 16 residues in the CDR3. Germline CDR1 and CDR2: MGHDK and SYGVNS. The CDR3 loop is CASSEGSGYSGNTIYF. CDR3 in DNA: TGTGCCAGCAGTGAGGGGAGTGGGTACTCTGGAAACACCATATATTTT. Complete variable domain (other parts from reference TRBV25-1 and TRBJ1-3): EADIYQTPRYLVIGTGKKITLECSQTMGHDKMYWYQQDPGMELHLIHYSYGVNSTEKGDLSSESTVSRIRTEHFPLTLESARPSHTSQYLCASSEGSGYSGNTIYFGEGSWLTVV.